Shown below are 12 T cell receptor beta chains from a single sample sequenced in a study of cytotoxic CD8 clonotypes in ibrutinib-treated CLL. This table comes from immunoSEQ multiplex PCR, and its TCRdb copy is limited to in-frame clones, with some not included. Here the sample spans approximately 100,000 clones, around 77% being singletons. This specimen was PBMCs, taken after 24 months of ibrutinib treatment. These receptors all stem from a human donor with chronic lymphocytic leukemia.

V gene TRBV7-2 combines with J gene TRBJ2-1; D gene ambiguous. The length of the CDR3 is 11 residues. V was shortened by 5 bases and J by 9 bases, with 8 bases between the two germline ends. Germline loops: CDR1 SGHTA, CDR2 FQGNSA. The CDR3 sequence: CASSPFSEQFF. CDR3 DNA: TGTGCCAGCAGCCCCTTTTCTGAGCAGTTCTTC.

In its sample, this clone was seen a few times. The chain carries TRBV2 and TRBJ2-7, with TRBD1 matching over 8 bases. After removal of 6 bases from V and 3 bases from J, the junction contained 4 bases not matched to a gene. Germline loops: CDR1 SNHLY, CDR2 FYNNEI. The CDR3 extends over 13 amino acids. As DNA, the CDR3 is TGTGCCAGCAGGACCGGACAGGGCTACGAGCAGTACTTC. As protein: CASRTGQGYEQYF.

The chain links TRBV11-1 to TRBJ1-2; tentatively, D is TRBD1 (5 bases). Germline loops: CDR1 SGHAT, CDR2 FQDESV (reference sequence). Trimming pared 5 bases from V and 0 bases from J, leaving 16 bases between. CDR3 length equals 16 residues. Here the CDR3 DNA reads TGTGCCAGCAGCCAGGGATGGGTAATAGCTAACTATGGCTACACCTTC. It is translated as CASSQGWVIANYGYTF.

There are a few counts of this clone. The V call is TRBV15, the J call TRBJ2-7, with TRBD2 identical over 9 bases. CDR3 length: 15 residues. The V gene end was trimmed by 1 base and the J gene end by 2 bases; junction bases not matched to a gene: 3. Germline CDR1 LNHNV, CDR2 YYDKDF (reference sequence). CDR3 amino acids: CATSRGLAGTYEQYF. The CDR3 bases are TGTGCCACCAGCAGAGGTCTAGCGGGGACCTACGAGCAGTACTTC.

The CDR3 DNA reads as TGTGCCAGCAGCTACGAGGACAGCTATGAAGCTTTCTTT. Amino acids: CASSYEDSYEAFF. This sequence joins TRBV5-4 and TRBJ1-1; tentatively, D is TRBD1 (6 bases). V was trimmed by 3 bases and J by 7 bases, leaving 13 bases between them. The CDR3 extends over 13 amino acids. The germline gives CDR1 SGHNT, CDR2 YYREEE (reference sequence).

CDR3 DNA: TGTGCCAGTAGTATCAAGAGGAATCAGCCCCAGCATTTT. This translates into CASSIKRNQPQHF. This chain links TRBV19 with TRBJ1-5; D gene uncertain. The V gene's germline CDR1 is LNHDA and CDR2 SQIVND (reference sequence). The CDR3 runs to 13 residues. V was cut by 3 bases and J by 4 bases, with 7 bases left in between.

The rearrangement uses TRBV10-3 and TRBJ2-7, with TRBD1 matching 8 bases. The CDR3 totals 19 residues. Trimming cost V 3 bases and J 2 bases; bases outside gene matches: 18. Germline V gene sequence: CDR1 ENHRY, CDR2 SYGVKD. This CDR3 reads CAISDRTGYTPGRPYEQYF. The CDR3 DNA reads as TGTGCCATCAGTGACAGGACAGGGTACACCCCCGGGCGACCCTACGAGCAGTACTTC.

This clone was recorded a few times. The chain links TRBV5-6 to TRBJ1-2; D is perhaps TRBD1 (5 bases). With 0 bases removed from V and 2 bases from J, the gap between germline ends came to 8 bases. Germline assignment: CDR1 SGHDT and CDR2 YYEEEE. This CDR3 has 14 amino acids. Here the CDR3 reads CASSLARGNYGYTF. As DNA, the CDR3 is TGTGCCAGCAGCTTGGCCCGGGGCAACTATGGCTACACCTTC. The entire variable domain, with the rest obtained from reference TRBV5-6 and TRBJ1-2, is as follows: DAGVTQSPTHLIKTRGQQVTLRCSPKSGHDTVSWYQQALGQGPQFIFQYYEEEERQRGNFPDRFSGHQFPNYSSELNVNALLLGDSALYLCASSLARGNYGYTFGSGTRLTVV.

The J gene is TRBJ1-5, the V gene TRBV18; TRBD1 agrees at 9 bases. Per germline, CDR1 KGHSH and CDR2 LQKENI. The CDR3 has 14 residues. V trimming: 5 bases; J trimming: 5 bases; junction bases outside the gene matches: 4. The CDR3 loop is CASSATGGYQPQHF. As DNA, the CDR3 is TGTGCCAGCTCAGCGACAGGGGGTTATCAGCCCCAGCATTTT.

This clone showed up just once. The rearrangement uses TRBV28 and TRBJ2-7; D might be TRBD2 (7 bases). Per germline, CDR1 MDHEN and CDR2 SYDVKM. The length of the CDR3 is 15 residues. Trimming stripped 5 bases from V and 4 bases from J, with 18 bases between. The CDR3 DNA is TGTGCCAGCAGTCCAGGTCCAAGGGGGGGGTACGAGCAGTACTTC. It yields the protein CASSPGPRGGYEQYF.

The chain joins TRBV6-1 to TRBJ2-5; D gene uncertain. Trimming cost V 8 bases and J 3 bases, with 16 bases left between them. CDR3 length: 14 residues. CDR1 is MNHNS, CDR2 SASEGT, per germline. CDR3 nucleotides: TGTGCCAGCCAAGTGAACTGGGGTAAAGAGACCCAGTACTTC. Translated, it gives CASQVNWGKETQYF.

The DNA for the CDR3 is TGTGCCAGCAGTTTAGGGCAGGGGGCAGACCATGAAGCTTTCTTT. It codes for CASSLGQGADHEAFF. The V and J genes are TRBV27 and TRBJ1-1, with TRBD1 identical over 8 bases. The CDR3 has 15 amino acids. Germline lookup yields CDR1 MNHEY and CDR2 SMNVEV (reference sequence). The V gene end was trimmed by 2 bases and the J gene end by 7 bases; junction bases not matched to a gene: 9.